This T cell receptor beta chain was profiled in a study of shared clonotypes between healthy human individuals. Study overall: Two women and a few men aged 18 to 49 served as donors.

Naive CD8 isolation took CD45RO-negative cells positively selected for CCR7 and excluded terminally differentiated effector memory CD45RA+ cells. Assay execution proceeded at the deep level. Over several immunoSEQ plates, each subset's genomic DNA was distributed in even portions. Here immunoSEQ multiplex PCR was the method, and the copy in TCRdb shows in-frame clones only, minus some. The data contain 2 million to 2.5 million clones, over 85% of them seen just once; the ten biggest clones take up 1.1%. The CDR3 is 15 residues long. V dropped 4 bases and J dropped 3; count of bases not matched to a gene: 7. The germline V gene encodes CDR1 SGHNT and CDR2 YYREEE (reference sequence).

Sequencing was performed on naive CD8+ T cells sorted from blood. This rearrangement joins TRBV5-4 to TRBJ2-7; TRBD2 matches at 10 bases. The receptor's source is a man aged 18 to 29 in good health. CDR3 protein: CASSGTSVPHYEQYF. As DNA, the CDR3 is TGTGCCAGCAGCGGGACTAGCGTTCCACACTACGAGCAGTACTTC. Full variable domain (rest looked up from reference TRBV5-4 and TRBJ2-7): ETGVTQSPTHLIKTRGQQVTLRCSSQSGHNTVSWYQQALGQGPQFIFQYYREEENGRGNFPPRFSGLQFPNYSSELNVNALELDDSALYLCASSGTSVPHYEQYFGPGTRLTVT.